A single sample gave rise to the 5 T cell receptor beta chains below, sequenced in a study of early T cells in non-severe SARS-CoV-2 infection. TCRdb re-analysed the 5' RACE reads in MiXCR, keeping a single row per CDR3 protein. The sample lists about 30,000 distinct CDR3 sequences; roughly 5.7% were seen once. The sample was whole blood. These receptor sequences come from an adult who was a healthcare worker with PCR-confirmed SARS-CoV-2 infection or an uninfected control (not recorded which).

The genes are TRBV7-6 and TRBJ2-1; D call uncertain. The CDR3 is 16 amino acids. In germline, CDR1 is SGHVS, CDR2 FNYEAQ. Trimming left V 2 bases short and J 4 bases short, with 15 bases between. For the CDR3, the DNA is TGTGCCAGCAGCTTAAGAGAGAGCGACCCTTACAATGAGCAGTTCTTC. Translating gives CASSLRESDPYNEQFF.

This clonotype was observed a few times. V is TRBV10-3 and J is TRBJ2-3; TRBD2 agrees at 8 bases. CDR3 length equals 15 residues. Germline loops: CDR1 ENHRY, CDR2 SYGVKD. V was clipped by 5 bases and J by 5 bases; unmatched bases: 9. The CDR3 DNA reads TGTGCCATCAGTAGCGGGAGTGGCCAAGGAGATACGCAGTATTTT. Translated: CAISSGSGQGDTQYF.

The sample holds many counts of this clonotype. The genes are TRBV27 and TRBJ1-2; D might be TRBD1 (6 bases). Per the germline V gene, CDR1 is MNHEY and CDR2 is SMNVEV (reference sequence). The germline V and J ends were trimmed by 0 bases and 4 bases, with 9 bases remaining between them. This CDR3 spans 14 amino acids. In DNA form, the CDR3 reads TGTGCCAGCAGTTTATCGTCAGGGGTCTATGGCTACACCTTC. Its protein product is CASSLSSGVYGYTF.

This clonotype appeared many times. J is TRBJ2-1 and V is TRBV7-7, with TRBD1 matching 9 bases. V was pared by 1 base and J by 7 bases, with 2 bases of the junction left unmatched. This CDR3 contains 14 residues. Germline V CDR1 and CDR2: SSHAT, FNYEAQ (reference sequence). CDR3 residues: CASSLDGQGNEQFF. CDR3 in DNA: TGTGCCAGCAGCTTAGACGGACAGGGGAATGAGCAGTTCTTC.

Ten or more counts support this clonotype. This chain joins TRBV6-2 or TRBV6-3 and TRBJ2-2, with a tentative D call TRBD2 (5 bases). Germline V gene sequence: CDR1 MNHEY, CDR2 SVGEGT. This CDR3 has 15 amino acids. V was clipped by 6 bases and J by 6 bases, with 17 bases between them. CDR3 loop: CASSPGGEASGELFF. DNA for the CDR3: TGTGCCAGCAGCCCCGGAGGAGAAGCGTCCGGGGAGCTGTTTTTT.